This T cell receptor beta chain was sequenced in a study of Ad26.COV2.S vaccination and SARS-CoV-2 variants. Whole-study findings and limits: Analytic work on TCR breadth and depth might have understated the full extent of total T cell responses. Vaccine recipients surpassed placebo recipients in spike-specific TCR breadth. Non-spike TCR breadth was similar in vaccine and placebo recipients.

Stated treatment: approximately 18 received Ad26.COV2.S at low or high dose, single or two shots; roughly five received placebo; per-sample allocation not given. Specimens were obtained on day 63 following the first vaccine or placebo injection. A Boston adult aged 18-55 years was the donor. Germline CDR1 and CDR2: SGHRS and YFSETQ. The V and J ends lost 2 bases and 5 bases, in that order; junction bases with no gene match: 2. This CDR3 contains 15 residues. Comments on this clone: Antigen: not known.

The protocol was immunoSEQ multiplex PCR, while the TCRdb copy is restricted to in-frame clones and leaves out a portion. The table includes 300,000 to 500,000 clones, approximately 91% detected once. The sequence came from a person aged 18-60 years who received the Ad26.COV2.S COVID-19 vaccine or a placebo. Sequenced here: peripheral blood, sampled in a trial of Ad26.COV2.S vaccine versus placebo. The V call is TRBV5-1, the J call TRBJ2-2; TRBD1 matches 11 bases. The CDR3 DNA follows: TGCGCCAGCAGCTTAGGGACAGGGGGTACCGGGGAGCTGTTTTTT. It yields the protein CASSLGTGGTGELFF.